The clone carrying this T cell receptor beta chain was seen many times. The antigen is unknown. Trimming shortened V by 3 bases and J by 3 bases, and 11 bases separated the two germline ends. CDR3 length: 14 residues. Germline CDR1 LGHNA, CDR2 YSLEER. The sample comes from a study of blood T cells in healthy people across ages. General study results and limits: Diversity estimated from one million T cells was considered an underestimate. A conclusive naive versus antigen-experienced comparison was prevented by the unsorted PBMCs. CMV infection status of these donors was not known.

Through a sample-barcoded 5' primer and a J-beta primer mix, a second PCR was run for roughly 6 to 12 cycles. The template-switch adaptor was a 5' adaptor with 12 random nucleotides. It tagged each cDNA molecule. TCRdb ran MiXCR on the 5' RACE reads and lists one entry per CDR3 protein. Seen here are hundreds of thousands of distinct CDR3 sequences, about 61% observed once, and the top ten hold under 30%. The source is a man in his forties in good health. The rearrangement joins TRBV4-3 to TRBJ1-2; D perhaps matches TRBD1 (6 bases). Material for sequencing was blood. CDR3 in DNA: TGCGCCAGCAGCCAGGAACAGGGAGACTATGGCTACACCTTC. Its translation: CASSQEQGDYGYTF.